Below, 11 T cell receptor beta chains from the same sample are listed, as sequenced in a study of radiation and T cells in renal cell carcinoma. Time point: blood 4 weeks post-SBRT, at nephrectomy. Treatment in this sample: 15 Gy SBRT to primary tumor, nephrectomy 4 weeks later. Assay used: immunoSEQ multiplex PCR; TCRdb lists only in-frame clones, some missing. The sample has fewer than 45,000 clones, nearly 85% seen once. Sequenced here: blood, sampled from a patient whose treatment included radiotherapy and nephrectomy. These receptors came from a woman in her 70s with renal cell carcinoma.

This clone was seen a single time. The chain couples TRBV6-1 to TRBJ1-5, with D maybe TRBD1 (5 bases). The V end was cut by 3 bases, the J end by 0 bases, with 9 bases between. The CDR3 covers 15 residues. The germline V gene has CDR1 MNHNS and CDR2 SASEGT. CDR3: CASSETAYSNQPQHF. CDR3 DNA sequence: TGTGCCAGCAGTGAGACAGCATATAGCAATCAGCCCCAGCATTTT.

The gene calls are TRBV5-4 and TRBJ2-2, with TRBD2 as a possible D gene (6 bases). The V and J ends lost 4 bases and 0 bases respectively, with 10 bases between them. The CDR3 covers 15 residues. Looked up from germline, CDR1 is SGHNT and CDR2 is YYREEE (reference sequence). CDR3 residues: CASSKPSANTGELFF. The CDR3 coding sequence is TGTGCCAGCAGCAAACCTAGCGCGAACACCGGGGAGCTGTTTTTT.

V usage is TRBV7-2 and J usage is TRBJ2-7; 8 bases line up with TRBD2. The V and J ends lost 4 bases and 6 bases, in that order; junction bases with no gene match: 2. The CDR3 sequence is 12 residues long. Germline V gene data show CDR1 as SGHTA and CDR2 as FQGNSA. The CDR3 here is CASSSGGGEQYF. The CDR3 nucleotides are TGTGCCAGCAGCTCCGGGGGGGGCGAGCAGTACTTC.

The chain couples TRBV7-3 to TRBJ1-1; no definite D call. CDR3 size: 12 residues. V was trimmed by 3 bases and J by 7 bases, leaving 9 bases between them. In germline, CDR1 is SGHTA, CDR2 FQGTGA. CDR3 nucleotides: TGTGCCAGCAGCTTGGCCGACGGTGAAGCTTTCTTT. This encodes CASSLADGEAFF.

The chain uses TRBV14 and TRBJ1-3; D not resolved. CDR1 and CDR2 from the germline V gene are SGHDN and FVKESK. V lost 0 bases, J lost 0 bases, and 9 bases lay in between. The CDR3 loop spans 16 amino acids. The CDR3 loop reads CASSQDLPDSGNTIYF. DNA for the CDR3: TGTGCCAGCAGCCAAGATTTGCCGGACTCTGGAAACACCATATATTTT.

V gene TRBV4-2 combines with J gene TRBJ1-1; D ambiguous. Per germline, CDR1 LGHNA and CDR2 YNFKEQ. The CDR3 totals 12 residues. Trimming shortened V by 5 bases and J by 7 bases, and 11 bases separated the two germline ends. The CDR3 nucleotides are TGTGCCAGCAGCTTGGCCGACGGTGAAGCTTTCTTT. As protein: CASSLADGEAFF.

The chain has TRBV5-4 and TRBJ2-2, with 7 bases fitting TRBD1. With 4 bases clipped from V and 3 bases from J, the junction kept 6 bases outside the gene matches. Germline assignment: CDR1 SGHNT and CDR2 YYREEE (reference sequence). The CDR3 runs to 15 residues. Here the CDR3 DNA reads TGTGCCAGCAGCACCCCCGGGACAGACACCGGGGAGCTGTTTTTT. Translation gives CASSTPGTDTGELFF.

The rearrangement links TRBV9 to TRBJ2-3; 7 nucleotides agree with TRBD2. Germline V gene sequence: CDR1 SGDLS, CDR2 YYNGEE. The CDR3 spans 17 residues. V trimming: 2 bases; J trimming: 3 bases; junction bases outside the gene matches: 12. The CDR3 sequence: CASSVSRKGGQTDTQYF. The CDR3 nucleotides read TGTGCCAGCAGCGTGTCGCGAAAGGGAGGGCAAACAGATACGCAGTATTTT.

This clone was found once. The chain is built from TRBV18 and TRBJ1-1; D is possibly TRBD1 (5 bases). The CDR3 covers 16 residues. Germline CDR1 reads KGHSH; CDR2 reads LQKENI. V was clipped by 3 bases and J by 4 bases, with 18 bases between them. CDR3 DNA: TGTGCCAGCTCACCTACCGCCGTACGGGGGGGCACTGAAGCTTTCTTT. Protein sequence: CASSPTAVRGGTEAFF.

This chain's CDR3 is CASSLAGAGGRDYGYTF. CDR3 nucleotide sequence: TGTGCCAGCAGCTTGGCGGGGGCAGGCGGAAGGGACTATGGCTACACCTTC. The chain links TRBV5-6 to TRBJ1-2, with D perhaps matching TRBD1 (6 bases). CDR3 length: 17 residues. The germline CDR1 and CDR2 sequences are SGHDT and YYEEEE. With 0 bases removed from V and 3 bases from J, the gap between germline ends came to 18 bases.

This clone was counted a few times. The chain combines TRBV5-6 with TRBJ2-5, with unresolved D. Germline loops: CDR1 SGHDT, CDR2 YYEEEE. This CDR3 comprises 12 residues. V gave up 0 bases and J gave up 4 bases, with 4 bases separating them. As DNA, the CDR3 is TGTGCCAGCAGCTTGGTGAGAGAGACCCAGTACTTC. Encoded protein: CASSLVRETQYF.